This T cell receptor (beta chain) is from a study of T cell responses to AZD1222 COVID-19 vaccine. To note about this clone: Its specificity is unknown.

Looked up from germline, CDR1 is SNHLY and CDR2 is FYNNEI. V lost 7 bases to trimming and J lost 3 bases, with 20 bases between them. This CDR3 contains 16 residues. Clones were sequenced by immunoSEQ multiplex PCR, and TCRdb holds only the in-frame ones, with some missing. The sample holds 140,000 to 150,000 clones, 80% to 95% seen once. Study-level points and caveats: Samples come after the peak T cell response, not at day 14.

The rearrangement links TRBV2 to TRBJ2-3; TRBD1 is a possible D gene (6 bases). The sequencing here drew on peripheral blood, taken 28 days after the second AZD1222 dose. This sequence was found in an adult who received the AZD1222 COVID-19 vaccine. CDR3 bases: TGTGCCAGCACGATCTCCGGGACATTAGTTACAGATACGCAGTATTTT. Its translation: CASTISGTLVTDTQYF.